This T cell receptor (beta chain) was recovered during a study of T cell changes during pregnancy in multiple sclerosis. This clone was found many times. Sequencing used immunoSEQ multiplex PCR; TCRdb keeps in-frame clones, though not all of them. The table has some 54,000 clones, 90% to 95% seen once. Per germline, CDR1 KGHSH and CDR2 LQKENI. The CDR3 is made up of 15 amino acids. Germline trimming cut 4 bases from V and 2 bases from J; bases unmatched to any gene: 7. The chain carries TRBV18 and TRBJ1-1; 7 positions agree with TRBD1. The sequence derives from a female donor with multiple sclerosis, enrolled in a pregnancy study. Sample: peripheral blood, taken after pregnancy. Written as DNA, the CDR3 is TGTGCCAGCTCACTCCGGACAGGCCGTAACACTGAAGCTTTCTTT. Translated: CASSLRTGRNTEAFF.